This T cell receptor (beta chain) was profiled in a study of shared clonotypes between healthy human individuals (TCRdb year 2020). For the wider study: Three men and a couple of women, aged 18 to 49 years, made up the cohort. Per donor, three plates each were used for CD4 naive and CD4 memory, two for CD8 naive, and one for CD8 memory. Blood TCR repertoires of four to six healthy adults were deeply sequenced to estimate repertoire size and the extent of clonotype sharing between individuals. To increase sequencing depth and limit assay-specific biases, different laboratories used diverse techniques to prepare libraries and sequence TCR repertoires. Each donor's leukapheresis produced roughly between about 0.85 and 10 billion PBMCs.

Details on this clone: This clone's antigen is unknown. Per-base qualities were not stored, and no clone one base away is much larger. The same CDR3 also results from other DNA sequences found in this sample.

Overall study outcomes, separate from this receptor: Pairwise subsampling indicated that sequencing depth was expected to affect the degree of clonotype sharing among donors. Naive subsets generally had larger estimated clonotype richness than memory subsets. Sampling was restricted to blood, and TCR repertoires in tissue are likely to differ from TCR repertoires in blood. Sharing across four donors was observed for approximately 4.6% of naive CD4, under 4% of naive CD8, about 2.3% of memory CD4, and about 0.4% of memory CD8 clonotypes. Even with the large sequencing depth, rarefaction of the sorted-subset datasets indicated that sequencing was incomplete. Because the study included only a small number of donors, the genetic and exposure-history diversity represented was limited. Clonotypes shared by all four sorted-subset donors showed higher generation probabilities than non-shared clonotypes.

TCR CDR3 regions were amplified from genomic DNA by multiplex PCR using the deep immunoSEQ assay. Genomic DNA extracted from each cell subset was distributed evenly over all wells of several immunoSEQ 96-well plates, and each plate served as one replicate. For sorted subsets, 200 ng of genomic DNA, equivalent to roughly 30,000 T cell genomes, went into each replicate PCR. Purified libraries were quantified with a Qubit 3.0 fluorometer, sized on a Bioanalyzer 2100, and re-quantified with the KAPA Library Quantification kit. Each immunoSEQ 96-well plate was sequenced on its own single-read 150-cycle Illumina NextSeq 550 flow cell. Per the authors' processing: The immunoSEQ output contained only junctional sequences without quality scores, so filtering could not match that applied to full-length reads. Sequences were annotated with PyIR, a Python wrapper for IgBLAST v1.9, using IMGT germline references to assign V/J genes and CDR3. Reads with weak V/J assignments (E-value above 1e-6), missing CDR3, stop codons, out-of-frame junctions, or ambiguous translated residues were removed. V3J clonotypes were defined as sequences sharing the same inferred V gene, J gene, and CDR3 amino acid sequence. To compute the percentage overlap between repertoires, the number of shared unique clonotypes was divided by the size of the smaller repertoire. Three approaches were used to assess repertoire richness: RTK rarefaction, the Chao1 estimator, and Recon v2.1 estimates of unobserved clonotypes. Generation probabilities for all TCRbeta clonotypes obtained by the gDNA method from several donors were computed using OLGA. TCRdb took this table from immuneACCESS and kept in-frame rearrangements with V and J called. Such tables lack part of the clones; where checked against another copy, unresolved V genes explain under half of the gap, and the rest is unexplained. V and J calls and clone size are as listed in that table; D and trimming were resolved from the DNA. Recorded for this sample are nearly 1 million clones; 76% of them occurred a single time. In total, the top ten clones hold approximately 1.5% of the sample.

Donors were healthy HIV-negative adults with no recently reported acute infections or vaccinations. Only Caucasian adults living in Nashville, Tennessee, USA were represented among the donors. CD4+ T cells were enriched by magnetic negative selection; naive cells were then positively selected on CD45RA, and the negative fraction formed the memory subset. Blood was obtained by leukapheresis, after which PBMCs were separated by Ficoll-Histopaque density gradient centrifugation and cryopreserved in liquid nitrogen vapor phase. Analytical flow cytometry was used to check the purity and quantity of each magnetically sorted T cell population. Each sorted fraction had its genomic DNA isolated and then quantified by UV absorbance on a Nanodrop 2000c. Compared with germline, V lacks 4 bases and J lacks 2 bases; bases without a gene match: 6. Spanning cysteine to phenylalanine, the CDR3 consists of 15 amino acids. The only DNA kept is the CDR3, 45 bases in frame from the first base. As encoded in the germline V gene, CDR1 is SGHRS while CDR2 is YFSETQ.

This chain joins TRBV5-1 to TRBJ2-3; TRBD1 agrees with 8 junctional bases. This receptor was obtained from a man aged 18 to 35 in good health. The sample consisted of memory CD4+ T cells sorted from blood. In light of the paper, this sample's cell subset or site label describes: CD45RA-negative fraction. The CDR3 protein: CASSNGQGNTDTQYF. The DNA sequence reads TGCGCCAGCAGCAACGGACAGGGAAACACAGATACGCAGTATTTT.